This TCR beta chain appears in the sequencing data of a study of cytomegalovirus exposure and HLA in healthy donors (dated by TCRdb to the late 2010s). About the investigation overall: According to an earlier analysis of 550 to 700 of the donors, 200 million or so T cells yielded 120 million or so unique TCR beta sequences and approximately 280 Gb of sequence data. Roughly 320 gigabases of sequencing data and around 88 million unique TCR sequences made up an early release that covered 640 HLA-typed donors. Of the 350 to 450 genotyped donors, 75% to 85% were placed in the genetic ancestry cluster associated with self-reported Caucasian donors. The study aimed to test whether cataloging public T cell receptors could reveal signatures of past pathogen exposure. The study profiled the T cell repertoires of hundreds of subjects by immunosequencing and related them to cytomegalovirus serostatus. In addition to the first cohort of around 670 subjects, a separate validation cohort of about 120 different subjects was used. To predict cytomegalovirus infection status, the study combined high-throughput TCR immunosequencing, statistical association of individual TCRs with disease status, and machine learning. A later analysis re-analyzed previously published TCR beta repertoires from several hundred donors and added high-resolution HLA genotyping to study TCR occurrence patterns. In the later analysis, no new phenotypic data were used to find candidate immune exposures; instead, reliance was placed on TCR beta sequences and their occurrence across donors. In an earlier analysis of 587 of the donors, high-throughput TCR beta sequencing was used to judge whether each TCR beta V gene segment behaved as functional or pseudogenic. Alongside the repertoire data, information on donor age, sex, ethnicity and CMV serostatus was compiled. A later genetic analysis took genome-wide SNP genotypes for about three fifths of the roughly 670 donors and used that subset as a discovery cohort. Every discovery cohort repertoire had been produced on one sequencing platform. Both class I and class II loci were covered by HLA typing, at four-digit resolution. The number of typed donors differed by locus: about 620-640 for A, B, C, DRB1 and DQB1; approximately 540 for DQA1; over 600 for DPA1; and roughly 490 for DPB1. Because of strong linkage in the cohort, roughly five DR-DQ haplotypes were treated as single units for association and clustering. Across some 400 genotyped donors of the cohort, an average of approximately 220,000 unique TCR beta nucleotide sequences per donor were sequenced, and about a sixth of those sequences were non-productive. The paper as a whole reports these results and caveats: A later analysis reported that several top co-occurrence clusters appeared linked to parvovirus B19, influenza, CMV and Epstein-Barr virus. Because counts were too low, some 17 rarely observed V segments, including chromosome 9 orphons, were left out of the earlier analysis of 500 to 750 of the donors. The sequencing pipeline was judged likely to have produced a cluster of highly shared sequence variants as a technical artifact. In a later analysis, most CMV-associated TCR beta chains were found to appear HLA-restricted, with HLA associations seemingly driven largely by CMV exposure. The classifier was reported to diagnose cytomegalovirus status with high specificity and sensitivity in both the original cohort and the validation cohort. Because the 87-base-pair reads could not distinguish some IMGT-functional V segments, including TRBV6-2 and TRBV6-3, those segments were excluded. In an earlier analysis of about 540 of the donors, most TCR beta V segments were observed in productive rearrangements about 87% or about 30% of the time, broadly matching IMGT annotations. The study listed 150 to 200 TCR beta chains as associated with cytomegalovirus. According to the authors, the approach could potentially be generalized to other disease states and immunological phenotypes. In a later analysis, HLA-associated TCR beta chains were found to be more clonally expanded and to have lower generation probabilities than equally common non-associated chains. Immune exposure information for the cohort was limited to CMV serostatus. Because HLA typing was unavailable for some donors at each locus, only the typed subset was used in association tests. In a later analysis, TCR association rates were found to vary across HLA loci, with the most associated TCRs seen for DRB1 alleles and the fewest for HLA-C alleles. When HLA alleles, especially DR and DQ, strongly co-occurred, TCR associations were difficult to assign to individual alleles. The cohort was sequenced for TCR beta chains only, and without alpha or paired-chain data the features that could be detected were limited. Correlated functional status among segregating V segments might reflect linkage disequilibrium, but an unknown experimental factor could not be ruled out. Compared with the roughly 720-donor mean, donors in an Asian-associated ancestry cluster had fewer N-insertions in productive TCRs, according to a later genetic analysis. In vitro tests confirmed that three of the cytomegalovirus-associated TCR beta chains recognize cytomegalovirus antigens. Sequencing depth was assumed to be roughly uniform across donors in the presence/absence analyses, though that assumption may not hold. A further reported finding was that TCR beta sequences accurately predicted the HLA-A and HLA-B alleles for most subjects in the first cohort. A later analysis associated about 17,000 TCR beta sequences with specific HLA alleles at a false discovery rate of 0.05. Most TCR sequences were seen in very few donors, while some public TCRs were found in many individuals. An association between a missense DCLRE1C variant and V-gene and J-gene trimming of TCR beta chains was found in a later genetic analysis and replicated in an independent cohort.

The cohort was made up of hundreds of healthy bone marrow donors. At the time of sampling, every cohort member was nominally healthy, though immune exposures that went unrecorded were likely present. The donor was CMV seronegative and belonged to the group of over 300 seronegative cohort members. A peripheral blood sample was provided by each donor, and peripheral blood mononuclear cells were used for TCR beta sequencing. Genomic DNA extraction from the blood cell samples was performed with the Qiagen DNeasy Blood Extraction Kit. The V and J ends are trimmed by 5 bases and 0 bases, leaving 11 bases between them. The CDR3 covers 15 residues, taking in both the cysteine and the phenylalanine. Left in the record is the CDR3 DNA by itself, 45 bases read in frame from the first base. Via the germline V gene, CDR1 is SGHTA and CDR2 FQGNSA. About this clone: Its antigen is unknown. Base quality data are lacking; no much larger clone is found one base away.

Library method: the immunoSEQ multiplex PCR assay. For the multiplex PCR, a mixture combining 60 forward primers for TCR Vbeta segments and 13 reverse primers for TCR Jbeta segments was used. A multiplex PCR assay on genomic DNA amplified the CDR3 region of rearranged TCR beta genes. Amplified TCR beta libraries were sequenced as 87-base-pair reads on the Illumina HiSeq System. Concerning the study's data processing: A later analysis tallied around 80 million unique TCR beta chains across the 666 repertoires, and about 12 million of those chains were shared by two or more donors. Raw reads were error-corrected and collapsed into unique sequences by a nearest-neighbor algorithm in which closely related sequences were merged to remove PCR and sequencing errors. Alignment of CDR3 sequences to IMGT reference sequences was used to assign V, D and J gene segments. Each retained sequence needed at least a six-nucleotide match to both a V gene segment and a J gene segment. Rearrangements were called productive when the CDR3 lacked stop codons and stayed in frame with V and J; all others were non-productive. CDR3 was defined according to IMGT convention as the region running from the second conserved V-encoded cysteine to the conserved J-encoded phenylalanine. In an earlier analysis of more than 550 of the donors, sequences lacking an unambiguous match to a single V gene segment were excluded. In an earlier analysis of approximately 550 of the donors, V segments were called functional above 56.7% productive rearrangements and were called segregating when the between-donor standard deviation exceeded 5%. A statistical classification framework was built for diagnosing cytomegalovirus status from the catalog of TCR beta chain sequences. In a later analysis, V and J genes were assigned by comparing TCR nucleotide sequences against IMGT/GENE-DB human TR gene sequences. Using the TCRdist pipeline, a later analysis assigned CDR3 sequences along with most-parsimonious VDJ recombination scenarios. A later analysis defined each TCR beta chain by its CDR3 amino acid sequence plus V-gene family, and excluded reads lacking a unique V-gene family. In a later analysis, 450 to 600 highly shared, low-generation-probability nucleotide sequences were removed to address suspected cross-contamination and a sequencing artifact. In a later analysis, a clonal expansion index for each public chain was calculated from normalized within-repertoire ranks of inferred template counts. Generation probabilities in a later analysis came from a VDJ recombination model fitted to out-of-frame rearrangements, and those results were checked against IGoR. In a later analysis, TCR-TCR, TCR-HLA and TCR-CMV co-occurrence was scored with hypergeometric tests, and a repertoire-size bias correction was applied to TCR pairs. To estimate false discovery rates, a later analysis permuted the HLA or CMV assignments 20 times. In a later analysis, co-occurring TCRs were grouped using DBSCAN, and TCRdist sequence similarity was added for clustering within HLA-allele-positive subsets. Repertoires with fewer than 30,000 or more than 120,000 public chains were left out of co-occurrence clustering, as were a few repertoires with anomalous nucleotide sharing. The immuneACCESS repertoire file appears here via TCRdb, limited to in-frame rearrangements. These files lack a portion of the clones; in checked studies, under half of the deficit traces to unresolved V genes, and the cause of the others is not known. V, J and clone size were drawn from that table, and D and trimming were deduced from the DNA. Within this sample are about 180,000 clones, with around three quarters of them counted one time only. The ten largest clones add up to around 5.7% of the sample.

This sequence originates from a man in his forties in good health and CMV-seronegative. Sequenced sample: PBMCs. This chain is built from TRBV7-2 and TRBJ1-5, with a weak D call of TRBD1 (6 bases match). In nucleotide form, the sequence is TGTGCCAGCAGCGTGGACAGCTATAGCAATCAGCCCCAGCATTTT. Its product reads: CASSVDSYSNQPQHF.